Listed here is a single TCR beta chain. CDR3 length equals 17 residues. Germline lookup yields CDR1 LGHNA and CDR2 YSLEER. From the 5' RACE reads, TCRdb lists one entry per CDR3 protein and no DNA. The sample includes approximately 400,000 distinct CDR3 sequences. This record belongs to a study of monozygotic twins with inflammatory bowel disease. Sequenced: blood. The chain recombines TRBV4-3 with TRBJ2-3; TCRdb indicates TRBD2, and absent DNA this call remains unverified. This receptor was taken from a human donor with ulcerative colitis or Crohn's disease, or a healthy co-twin of an affected twin (not recorded which). The chain's CDR3 is CASSLQPNPAGGDTQYF.